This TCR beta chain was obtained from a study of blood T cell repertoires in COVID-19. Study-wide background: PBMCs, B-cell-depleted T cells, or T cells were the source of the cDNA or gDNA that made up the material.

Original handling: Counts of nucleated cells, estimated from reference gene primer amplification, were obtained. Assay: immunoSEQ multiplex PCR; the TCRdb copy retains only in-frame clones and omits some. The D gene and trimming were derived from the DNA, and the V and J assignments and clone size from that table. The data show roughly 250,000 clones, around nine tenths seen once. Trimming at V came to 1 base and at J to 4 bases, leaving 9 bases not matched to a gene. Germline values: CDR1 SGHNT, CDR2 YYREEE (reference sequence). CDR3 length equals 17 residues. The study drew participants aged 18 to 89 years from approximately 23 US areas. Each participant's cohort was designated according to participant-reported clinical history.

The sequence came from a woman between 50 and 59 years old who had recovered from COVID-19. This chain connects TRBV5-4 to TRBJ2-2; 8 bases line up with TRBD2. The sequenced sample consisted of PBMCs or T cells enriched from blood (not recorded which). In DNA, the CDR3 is TGTGCCAGCAGCTTGCGGAGCGGGAGAACGGGCACCGGGGAGCTGTTTTTT. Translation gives CASSLRSGRTGTGELFF.